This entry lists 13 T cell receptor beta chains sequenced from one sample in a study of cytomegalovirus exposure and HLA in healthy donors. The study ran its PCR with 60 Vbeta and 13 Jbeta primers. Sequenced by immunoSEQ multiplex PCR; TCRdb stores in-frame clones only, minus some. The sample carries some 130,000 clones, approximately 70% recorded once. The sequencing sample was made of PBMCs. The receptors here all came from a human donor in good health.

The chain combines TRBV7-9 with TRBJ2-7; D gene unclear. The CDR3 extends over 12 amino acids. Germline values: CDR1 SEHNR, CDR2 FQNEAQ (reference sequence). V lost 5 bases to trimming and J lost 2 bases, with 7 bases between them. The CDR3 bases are TGTGCCAGCAGCCAGCAGGCCTACGAGCAGTACTTC. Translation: CASSQQAYEQYF.

CDR3 loop: CASSLATSGTFSYEQYF. CDR3 nucleotides: TGTGCCAGCAGCCTCGCGACTAGCGGGACCTTCTCCTACGAGCAGTACTTC. The chain carries TRBV14 and TRBJ2-7, with 11 nucleotides matching TRBD2. CDR1 is SGHDN and CDR2 is FVKESK in the germline V gene. V was clipped by 4 bases and J by 0 bases; unmatched bases: 8. There are 17 residues in the CDR3.

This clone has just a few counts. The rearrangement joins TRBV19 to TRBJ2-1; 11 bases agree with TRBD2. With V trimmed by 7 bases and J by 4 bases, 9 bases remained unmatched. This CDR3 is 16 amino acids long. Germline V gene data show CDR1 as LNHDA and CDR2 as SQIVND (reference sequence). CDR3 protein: CASTRTSGPQYNEQFF. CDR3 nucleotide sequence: TGTGCCAGTACCCGGACTAGCGGGCCACAATACAATGAGCAGTTCTTC.

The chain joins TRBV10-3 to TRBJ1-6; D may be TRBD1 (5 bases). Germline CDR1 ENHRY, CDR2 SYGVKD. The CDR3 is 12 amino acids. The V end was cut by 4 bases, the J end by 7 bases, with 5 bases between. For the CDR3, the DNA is TGTGCCATCAGTGCAGGGAATTCACCCCTCCACTTT. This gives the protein CAISAGNSPLHF.

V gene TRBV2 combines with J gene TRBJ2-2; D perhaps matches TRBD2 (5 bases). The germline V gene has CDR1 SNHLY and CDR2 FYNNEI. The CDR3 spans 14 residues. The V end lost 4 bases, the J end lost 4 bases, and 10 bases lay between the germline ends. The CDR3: CASSVGLATGELFF. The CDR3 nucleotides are TGTGCCAGCAGTGTCGGGCTAGCCACCGGGGAGCTGTTTTTT.

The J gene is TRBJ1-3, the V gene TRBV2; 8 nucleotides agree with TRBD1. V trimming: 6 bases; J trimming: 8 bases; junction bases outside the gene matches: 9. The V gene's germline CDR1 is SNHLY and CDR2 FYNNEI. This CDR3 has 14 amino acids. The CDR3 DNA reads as TGTGCCAGCAGAGGACAGGGCCTCTCGGACACCATATATTTT. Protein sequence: CASRGQGLSDTIYF. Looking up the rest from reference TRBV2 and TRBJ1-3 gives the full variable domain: EPEVTQTPSHQVTQMGQEVILRCVPISNHLYFYWYRQILGQKVEFLVSFYNNEISEKSEIFDDQFSVERPDGSNFTLKIRSTKLEDSAMYFCASRGQGLSDTIYFGEGSWLTVV.

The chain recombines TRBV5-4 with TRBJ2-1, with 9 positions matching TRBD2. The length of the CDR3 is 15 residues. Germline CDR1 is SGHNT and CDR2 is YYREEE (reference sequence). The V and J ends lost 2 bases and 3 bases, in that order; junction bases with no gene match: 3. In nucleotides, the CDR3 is TGTGCCAGCAGCTTTAGCGGGAGTTACTACAATGAGCAGTTCTTC. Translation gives CASSFSGSYYNEQFF.

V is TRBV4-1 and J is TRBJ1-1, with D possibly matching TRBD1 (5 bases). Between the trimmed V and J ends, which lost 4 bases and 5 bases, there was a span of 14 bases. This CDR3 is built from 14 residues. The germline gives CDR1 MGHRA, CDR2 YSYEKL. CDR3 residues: CASSRQEGRTEAFF. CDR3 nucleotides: TGCGCCAGCAGCCGACAAGAGGGGAGGACTGAAGCTTTCTTT.

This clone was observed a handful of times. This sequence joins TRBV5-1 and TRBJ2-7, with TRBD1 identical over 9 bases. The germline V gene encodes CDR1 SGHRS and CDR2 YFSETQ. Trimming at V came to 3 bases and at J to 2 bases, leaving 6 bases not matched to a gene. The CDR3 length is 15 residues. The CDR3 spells CASSYLGTGTYEQYF. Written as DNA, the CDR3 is TGCGCCAGCAGCTACCTAGGGACAGGGACCTACGAGCAGTACTTC.

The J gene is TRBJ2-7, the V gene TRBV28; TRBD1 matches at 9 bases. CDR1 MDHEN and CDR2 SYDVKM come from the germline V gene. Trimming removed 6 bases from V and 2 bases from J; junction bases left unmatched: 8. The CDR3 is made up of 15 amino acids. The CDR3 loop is CASSSPGQGTYEQYF. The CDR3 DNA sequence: TGTGCCAGCAGCTCTCCGGGACAGGGAACCTACGAGCAGTACTTC.

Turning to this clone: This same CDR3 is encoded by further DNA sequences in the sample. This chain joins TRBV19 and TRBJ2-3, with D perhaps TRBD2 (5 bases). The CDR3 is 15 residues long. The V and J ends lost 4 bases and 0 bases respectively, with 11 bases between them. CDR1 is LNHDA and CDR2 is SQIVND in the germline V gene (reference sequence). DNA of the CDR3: TGTGCCAGTAGTAGAGAAGGCGGGAGCACAGATACGCAGTATTTT. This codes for CASSREGGSTDTQYF.

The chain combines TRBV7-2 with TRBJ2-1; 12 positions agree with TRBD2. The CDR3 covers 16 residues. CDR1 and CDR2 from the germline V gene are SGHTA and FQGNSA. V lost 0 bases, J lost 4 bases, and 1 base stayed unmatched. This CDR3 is CASSLATSGRYNEQFF. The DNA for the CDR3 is TGTGCCAGCAGCTTAGCTACTAGCGGGAGGTACAATGAGCAGTTCTTC.

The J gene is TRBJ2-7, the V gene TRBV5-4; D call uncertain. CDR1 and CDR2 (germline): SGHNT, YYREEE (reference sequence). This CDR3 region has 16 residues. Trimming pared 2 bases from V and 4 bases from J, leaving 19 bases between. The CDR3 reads CASSLNFNYSPYEQYF. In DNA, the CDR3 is TGTGCCAGCAGCTTAAACTTCAACTATAGCCCTTACGAGCAGTACTTC.